The entry that follows covers one TCR beta chain sequence. Its antigen is currently unknown. This record comes from a study of cytomegalovirus exposure and HLA in healthy donors. The ends were cut back, 7 bases at V and 6 bases at J, with 7 bases in the middle. This CDR3 has 11 amino acids. Germline CDR1 is ENHRY and CDR2 is SYGVKD. Regarding the study as a whole: CMV serostatus was the only recorded immune exposure for donors.

PCR amplification relied on 60 Vbeta primers (plus 13 Jbeta primers). Sequencing used immunoSEQ multiplex PCR; TCRdb keeps in-frame clones, though not all of them. The table records approximately 160,000 clones, 70% to 80% of them present only once. The V and J genes are TRBV10-3 and TRBJ2-4; D is perhaps TRBD1 (5 bases). This sequence originates from a female donor in good health and CMV-seronegative. The sample consisted of PBMCs. DNA for the CDR3: TGTGCCATCATGCAGGGAAACATTCAGTACTTC. It yields the protein CAIMQGNIQYF.